This is a list of T cell receptor beta chains from one sample in a study of cytomegalovirus exposure and HLA in healthy donors. Libraries were prepared by immunoSEQ multiplex PCR; TCRdb keeps only in-frame clonotypes and omits some of them. The table records about 120,000 clones, 65% to 90% of them present only once. The sequenced sample consisted of PBMCs. Every receptor here comes from a woman in her twenties or thirties in good health and CMV-seronegative. Both conserved end residues are part of each CDR3. The D gene is left open where the match is weak. Rows may omit the clone size; those that give it use once, few, many or a size class.

TRBV7-9	few	TRBD1	TRBJ1-2	TGTTCCAGCAGCCCTGGGACAGCCAACTATGGCTACACCTTC	CSSSPGTANYGYTF
TRBV5-1	.	.	TRBJ2-1	TGCGCCAGCAGCTTGAAGCGGTCAGGGGCCAATGAGCAGTTCTTC	CASSLKRSGANEQFF
TRBV6-5	.	.	TRBJ2-1	TGTGCCAGCAGTTACTCACGGGAGAGAAACAATGAGCAGTTCTTC	CASSYSRERNNEQFF
TRBV18	.	.	TRBJ2-5	TGTGCCAGCTCACCCCGTAATCAAGAGACCCAGTACTTC	CASSPRNQETQYF
TRBV4-3	.	TRBD1	TRBJ2-1	TGCGCCGGCAGCCAAGAAACAGGGGGCTACAATGAGCAGTTCTTC	CAGSQETGGYNEQFF
TRBV6-1	.	TRBD1	TRBJ2-5	TGTGCCAGCAGTGAAGGTCTAGGGACAGTCGTACAAGAGACCCAGTACTTC	CASSEGLGTVVQETQYF
TRBV19	.	.	TRBJ2-1	TGTGCCAGTAGCACAGGGGCGGGAGGACGCCGCGAGCAGTTCTTC	CASSTGAGGRREQFF
TRBV7-8	.	TRBD2	TRBJ2-7	TGTGCCAGCAGCTTAGGACTAGCGGGAGGTTACGAGCAGTACTTC	CASSLGLAGGYEQYF
TRBV6-4	.	TRBD1	TRBJ2-3	TGTGCCAGCAGTGACGGGACAGGGGGCGCAGATACGCAGTATTTT	CASSDGTGGADTQYF
TRBV13	.	TRBD1	TRBJ2-5	TGTGCCAGCAGCTCACTCAGCCTCCGGGACAGCGAGCGAGAGACCCAGTACTTC	CASSSLSLRDSERETQYF
TRBV19	few	.	TRBJ2-2	TGTGCCAGTAGGGCAGGGACCGGGGAGCTGTTTTTT	CASRAGTGELFF
TRBV7-3	.	TRBD1	TRBJ2-2	TGTGCCAGCAGCTCAGGACAGGGTGCGAACACCGGGGAGCTGTTTTTT	CASSSGQGANTGELFF
TRBV7-9	few	TRBD2	TRBJ2-2	TGTTCCAGCAGCATGGGACTAGCGGGAGATCACGGGGAGCTGTTTTTT	CSSSMGLAGDHGELFF
TRBV6-5	.	TRBD1	TRBJ1-6	TGTGCCAGCAGTTCAGGACAGGGAGATAATTCACCCCTCCACTTT	CASSSGQGDNSPLHF
TRBV5-4	few	TRBD2	TRBJ2-1	TGTGCCAGCAGCCCAAGCGGGAGCTCCTACAATGAGCAGTTCTTC	CASSPSGSSYNEQFF
TRBV4-2	.	TRBD2	TRBJ2-2	TGTGCCAGCAGCCAAGATAGCTTGGGACTAGCGGGACCCGGGGAGCTGTTTTTT	CASSQDSLGLAGPGELFF
TRBV27	.	TRBD2	TRBJ2-2	TGTGCCAGCAGTTTCCTAGCGGGAGGGGGGAACACCGGGGAGCTGTTTTTT	CASSFLAGGGNTGELFF